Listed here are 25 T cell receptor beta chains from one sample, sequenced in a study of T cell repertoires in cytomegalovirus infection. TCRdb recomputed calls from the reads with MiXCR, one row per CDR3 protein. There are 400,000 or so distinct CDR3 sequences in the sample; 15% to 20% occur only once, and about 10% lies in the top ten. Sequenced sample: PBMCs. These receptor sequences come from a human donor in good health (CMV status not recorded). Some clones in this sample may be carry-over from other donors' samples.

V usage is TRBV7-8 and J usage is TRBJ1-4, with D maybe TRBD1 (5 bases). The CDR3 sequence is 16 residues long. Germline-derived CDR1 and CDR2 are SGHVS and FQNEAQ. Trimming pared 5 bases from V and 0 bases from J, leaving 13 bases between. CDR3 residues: CASSLDRIATNEKLFF. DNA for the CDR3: TGTGCCAGCAGCCTAGACAGAATTGCAACTAATGAAAAACTGTTTTTT.

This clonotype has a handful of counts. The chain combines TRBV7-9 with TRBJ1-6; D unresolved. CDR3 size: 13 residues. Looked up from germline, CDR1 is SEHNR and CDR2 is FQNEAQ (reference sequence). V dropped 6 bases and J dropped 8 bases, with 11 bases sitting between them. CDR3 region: CASRRVGDSPLHF. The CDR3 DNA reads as TGTGCCAGCAGACGAGTTGGGGATTCACCCCTCCACTTT.

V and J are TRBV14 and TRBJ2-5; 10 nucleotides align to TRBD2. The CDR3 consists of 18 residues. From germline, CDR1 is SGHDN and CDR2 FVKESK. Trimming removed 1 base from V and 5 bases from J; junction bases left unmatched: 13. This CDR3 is CASSQGERGGPVWETQYF. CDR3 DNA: TGTGCCAGCAGCCAAGGAGAGCGGGGGGGCCCGGTTTGGGAGACCCAGTACTTC. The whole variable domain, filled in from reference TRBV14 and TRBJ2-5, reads EAGVTQFPSHSVIEKGQTVTLRCDPISGHDNLYWYRRVMGKEIKFLLHFVKESKQDESGMPNNRFLAERTGGTYSTLKVQPAELEDSGVYFCASSQGERGGPVWETQYFGPGTRLLVL.

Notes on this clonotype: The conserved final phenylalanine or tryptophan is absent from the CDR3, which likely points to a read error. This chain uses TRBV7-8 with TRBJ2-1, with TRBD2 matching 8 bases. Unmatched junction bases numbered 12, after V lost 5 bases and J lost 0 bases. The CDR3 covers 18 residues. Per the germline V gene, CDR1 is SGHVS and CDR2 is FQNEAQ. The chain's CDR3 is CASSPNLRGASSYNEQFY. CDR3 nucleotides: TGTGCCAGCAGCCCTAACCTGCGGGGGGCGAGCTCCTACAATGAGCAGTTCTAC.

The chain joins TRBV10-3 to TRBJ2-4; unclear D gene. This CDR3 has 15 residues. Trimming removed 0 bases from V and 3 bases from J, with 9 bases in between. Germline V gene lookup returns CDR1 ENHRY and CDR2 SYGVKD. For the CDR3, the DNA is TGTGCCATCAGTGAGTCGTCGCTCAACAAAAACATTCAGTACTTC. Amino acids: CAISESSLNKNIQYF.

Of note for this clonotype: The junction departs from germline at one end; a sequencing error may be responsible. CDR3 protein: CASGTPNEKPFF. Written as DNA, the CDR3 is TGTGCCAGCGGGACGCCTAATGAAAAACCGTTTTTT. The rearrangement links TRBV19 to TRBJ1-4; D perhaps matches TRBD1 (5 bases). The germline gives CDR1 LNHDA, CDR2 SQIVND (reference sequence). The CDR3 sequence is 12 residues long.

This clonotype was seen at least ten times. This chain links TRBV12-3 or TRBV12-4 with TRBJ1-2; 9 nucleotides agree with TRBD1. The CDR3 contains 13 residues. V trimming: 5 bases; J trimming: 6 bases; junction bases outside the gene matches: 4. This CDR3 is CASSLRDRDGYTF. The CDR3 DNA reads TGTGCCAGCAGTCTCCGGGACAGGGATGGCTACACCTTC.

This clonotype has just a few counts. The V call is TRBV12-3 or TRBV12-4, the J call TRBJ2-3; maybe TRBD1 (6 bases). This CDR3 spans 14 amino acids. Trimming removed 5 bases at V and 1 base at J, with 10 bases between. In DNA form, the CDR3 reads TGTGCCAGCAGTCCAGGGGTGGGCACAGATACGCAGTATTTT. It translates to CASSPGVGTDTQYF.

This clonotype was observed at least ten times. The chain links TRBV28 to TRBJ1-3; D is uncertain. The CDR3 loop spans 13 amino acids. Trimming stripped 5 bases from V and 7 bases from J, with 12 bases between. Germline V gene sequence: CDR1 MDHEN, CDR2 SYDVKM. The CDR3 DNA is TGTGCCAGCAGTGGACCCCCCTGGAACACCATATATTTT. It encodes CASSGPPWNTIYF.

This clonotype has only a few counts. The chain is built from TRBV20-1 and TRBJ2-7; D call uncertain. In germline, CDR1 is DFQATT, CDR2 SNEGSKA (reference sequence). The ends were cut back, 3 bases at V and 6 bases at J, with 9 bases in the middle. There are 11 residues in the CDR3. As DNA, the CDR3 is TGCAGTGCTAGGAAGCAAGCCGAGCAGTACTTC. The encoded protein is CSARKQAEQYF.

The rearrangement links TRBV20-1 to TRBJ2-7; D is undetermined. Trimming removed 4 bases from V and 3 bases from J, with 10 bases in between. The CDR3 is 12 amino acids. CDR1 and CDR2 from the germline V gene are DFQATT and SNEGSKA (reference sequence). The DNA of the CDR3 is TGCAGTGCTAAAGCCGCCAACTACGAGCAGTACTTC. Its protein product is CSAKAANYEQYF.

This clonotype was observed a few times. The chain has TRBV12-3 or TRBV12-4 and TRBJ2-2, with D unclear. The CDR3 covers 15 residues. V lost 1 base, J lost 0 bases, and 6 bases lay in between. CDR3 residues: CASSLGLPNTGELFF. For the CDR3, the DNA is TGTGCCAGCAGTTTAGGGCTGCCGAACACCGGGGAGCTGTTTTTT.

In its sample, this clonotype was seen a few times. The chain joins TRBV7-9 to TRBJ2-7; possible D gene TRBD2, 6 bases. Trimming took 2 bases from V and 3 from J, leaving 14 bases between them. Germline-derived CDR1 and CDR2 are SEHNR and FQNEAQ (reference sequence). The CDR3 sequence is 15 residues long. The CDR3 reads CASSLRLGSDYEQYF. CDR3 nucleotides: TGTGCCAGCAGCTTAAGACTAGGGTCTGACTACGAGCAGTACTTC.

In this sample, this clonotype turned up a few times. The CDR3 DNA reads TGTGCCAGCAGTTTAGACGCGTGGTGGACTAATGAAAAACTGTTTTTT. Encoded protein: CASSLDAWWTNEKLFF. The chain joins TRBV28 to TRBJ1-4; D not certain. V gave up 2 bases and J gave up 2 bases, with 12 bases separating them. This CDR3 has 16 amino acids. CDR1 is MDHEN, CDR2 SYDVKM, per germline. Drawing the rest from reference TRBV28 and TRBJ1-4, the complete variable domain is DVKVTQSSRYLVKRTGEKVFLECVQDMDHENMFWYRQDPGLGLRLIYFSYDVKMKEKGDIPEGYSVSREKKERFSLILESASTNQTSMYLCASSLDAWWTNEKLFFGSGTQLSVL.

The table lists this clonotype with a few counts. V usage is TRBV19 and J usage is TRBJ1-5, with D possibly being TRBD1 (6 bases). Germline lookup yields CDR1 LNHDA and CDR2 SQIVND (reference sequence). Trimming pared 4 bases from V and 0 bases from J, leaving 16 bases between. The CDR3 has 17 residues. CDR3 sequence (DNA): TGTGCCAGTAGTACCCAGGGGATCTGGGATAGCAATCAGCCCCAGCATTTT. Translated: CASSTQGIWDSNQPQHF.

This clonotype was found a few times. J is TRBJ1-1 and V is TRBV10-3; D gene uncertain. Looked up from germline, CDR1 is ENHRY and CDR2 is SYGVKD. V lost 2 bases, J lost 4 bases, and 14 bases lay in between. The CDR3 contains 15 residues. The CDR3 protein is CAISELGYSGTEAFF. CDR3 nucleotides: TGTGCCATCAGTGAGCTCGGATACAGTGGCACTGAAGCTTTCTTT.

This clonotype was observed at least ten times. The DNA for the CDR3 is TGCGCCAGCAGTCAATCAGGCGCTGGGAATTACAATGAGCAGTTCTTC. As protein: CASSQSGAGNYNEQFF. The rearrangement links TRBV23-1 to TRBJ2-1; D is ambiguous. TRBV23-1 is an ORF; its function is uncertain. With 0 bases removed from V and 4 bases from J, the gap between germline ends came to 13 bases. The CDR3 covers 16 residues.

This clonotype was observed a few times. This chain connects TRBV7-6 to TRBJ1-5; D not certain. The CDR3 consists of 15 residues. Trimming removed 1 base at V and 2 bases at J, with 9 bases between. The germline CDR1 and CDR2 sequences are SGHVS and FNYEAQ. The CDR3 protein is CASSLEPLGNQPQHF. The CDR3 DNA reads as TGTGCCAGCAGCTTAGAGCCGTTGGGCAATCAGCCCCAGCATTTT.

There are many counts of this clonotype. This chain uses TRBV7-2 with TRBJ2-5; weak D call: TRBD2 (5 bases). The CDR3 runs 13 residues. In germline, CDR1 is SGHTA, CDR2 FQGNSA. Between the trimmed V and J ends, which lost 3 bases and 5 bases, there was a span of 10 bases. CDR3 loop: CASSFGDRETQYF. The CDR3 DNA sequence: TGTGCCAGCAGCTTCGGGGATCGGGAGACCCAGTACTTC.

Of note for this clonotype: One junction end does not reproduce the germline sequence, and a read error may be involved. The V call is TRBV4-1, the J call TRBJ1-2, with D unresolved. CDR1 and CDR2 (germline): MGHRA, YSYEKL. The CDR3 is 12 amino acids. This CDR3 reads CASSQENYGYTF. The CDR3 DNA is TGTGCCAGCAGCCAGGAGAACTATGGCTACACCTTC.

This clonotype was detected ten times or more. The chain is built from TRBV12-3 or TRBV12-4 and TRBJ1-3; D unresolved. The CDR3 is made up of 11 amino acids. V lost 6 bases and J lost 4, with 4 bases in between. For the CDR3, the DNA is TGTGCCAGCAGCTCCGGAAACACCATATATTTT. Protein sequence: CASSSGNTIYF.

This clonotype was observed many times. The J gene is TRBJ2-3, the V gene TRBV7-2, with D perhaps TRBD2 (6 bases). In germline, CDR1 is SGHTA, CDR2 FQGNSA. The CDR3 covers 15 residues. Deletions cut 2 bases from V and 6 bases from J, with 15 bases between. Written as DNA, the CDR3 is TGTGCCAGCAGCTTACTCGGGAGTAACTCGGATACGCAGTATTTT. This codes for CASSLLGSNSDTQYF.

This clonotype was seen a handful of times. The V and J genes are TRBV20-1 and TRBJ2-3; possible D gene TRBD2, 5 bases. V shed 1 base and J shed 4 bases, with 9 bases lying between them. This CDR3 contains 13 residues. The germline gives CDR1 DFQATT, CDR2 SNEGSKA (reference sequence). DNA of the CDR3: TGCAGTGCTAGAGGGGCGGGCGCAGATACGCAGTATTTT. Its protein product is CSARGAGADTQYF.

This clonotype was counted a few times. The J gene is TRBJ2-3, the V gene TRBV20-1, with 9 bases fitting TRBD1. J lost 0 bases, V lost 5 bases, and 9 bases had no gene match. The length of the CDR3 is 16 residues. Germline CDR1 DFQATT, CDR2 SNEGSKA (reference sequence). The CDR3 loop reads CSAEDRGGPSTDTQYF. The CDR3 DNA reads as TGCAGTGCTGAGGACAGGGGCGGGCCCAGCACAGATACGCAGTATTTT.

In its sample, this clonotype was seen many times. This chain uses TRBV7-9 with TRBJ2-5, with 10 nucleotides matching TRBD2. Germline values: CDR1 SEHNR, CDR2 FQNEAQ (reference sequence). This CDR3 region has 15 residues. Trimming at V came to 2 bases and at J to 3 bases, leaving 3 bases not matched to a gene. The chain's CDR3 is CASSLPLAGEETQYF. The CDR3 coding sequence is TGTGCCAGCAGCTTACCCCTAGCGGGAGAAGAGACCCAGTACTTC.